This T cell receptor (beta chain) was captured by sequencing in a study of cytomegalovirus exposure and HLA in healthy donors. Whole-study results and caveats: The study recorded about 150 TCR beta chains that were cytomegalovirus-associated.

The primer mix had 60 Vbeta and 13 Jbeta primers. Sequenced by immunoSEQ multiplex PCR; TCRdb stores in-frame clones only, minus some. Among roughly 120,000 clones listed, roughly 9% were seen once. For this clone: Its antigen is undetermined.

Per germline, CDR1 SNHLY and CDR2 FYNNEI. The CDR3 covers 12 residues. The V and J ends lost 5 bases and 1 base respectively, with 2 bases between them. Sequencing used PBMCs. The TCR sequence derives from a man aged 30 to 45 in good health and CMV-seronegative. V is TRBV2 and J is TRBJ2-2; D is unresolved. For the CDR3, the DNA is TGTGCCAGCAGTCGGAACACCGGGGAGCTGTTTTTT. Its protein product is CASSRNTGELFF.